This passage covers 3 T cell receptor beta chains from one sample sequenced in a study of cytomegalovirus exposure and HLA in healthy donors. TCRdb's table, derived via immunoSEQ multiplex PCR, lists solely in-frame clones and lacks some. The table shows 90,000 to 130,000 clones, with 90% to 97% occurring only once. Sequencing was done on a sample of PBMCs. The receptors here all came from a woman aged 18-29 years in good health and CMV-seronegative.

The V gene is TRBV7-6, the J gene TRBJ2-6; D gene uncertain. Germline-derived CDR1 and CDR2 are SGHVS and FNYEAQ. V gave up 5 bases and J gave up 0 bases, with 5 bases separating them. The CDR3 loop spans 14 amino acids. The CDR3 here is CASSPFSGANVLTF. The CDR3, as DNA: TGTGCCAGCAGCCCTTTCTCTGGGGCCAACGTCCTGACTTTC.

The V and J genes are TRBV27 and TRBJ2-3, with D perhaps matching TRBD2 (6 bases). The V gene's germline CDR1 is MNHEY and CDR2 SMNVEV (reference sequence). The CDR3 has 16 amino acids. Trimming shortened V by 3 bases and J by 3 bases, and 16 bases separated the two germline ends. The CDR3 DNA reads as TGTGCCAGCAGTTTCCGACTAGTAGGAGGTACAGATACGCAGTATTTT. This translates into CASSFRLVGGTDTQYF.

The gene calls are TRBV13 and TRBJ2-2, with D perhaps matching TRBD1 (5 bases). CDR1 and CDR2 (germline): PRHDT, FYEKMQ (reference sequence). The CDR3 has 16 amino acids. Between the trimmed V and J ends, which lost 2 bases and 4 bases, there was a span of 14 bases. This chain's CDR3 is CASSLSPKGITGELFF. In DNA, the CDR3 is TGTGCCAGCAGCTTAAGTCCAAAGGGGATCACCGGGGAGCTGTTTTTT.